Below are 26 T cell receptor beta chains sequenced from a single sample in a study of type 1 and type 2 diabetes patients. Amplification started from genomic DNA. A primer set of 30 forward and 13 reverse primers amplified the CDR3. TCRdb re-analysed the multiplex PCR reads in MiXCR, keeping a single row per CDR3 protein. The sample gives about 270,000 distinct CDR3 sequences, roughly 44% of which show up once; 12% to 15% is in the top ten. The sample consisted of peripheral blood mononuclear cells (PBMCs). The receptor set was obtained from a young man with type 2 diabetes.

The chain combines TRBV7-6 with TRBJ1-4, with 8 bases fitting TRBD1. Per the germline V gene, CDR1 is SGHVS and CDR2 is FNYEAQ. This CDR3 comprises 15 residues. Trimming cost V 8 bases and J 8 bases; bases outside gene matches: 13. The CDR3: CASARRAGGTEKLFF. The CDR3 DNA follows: TGTGCCAGCGCGAGGCGGGCAGGGGGCACGGAAAAACTGTTTTTT. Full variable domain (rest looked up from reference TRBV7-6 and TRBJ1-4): GAGVSQSPRYKVTKRGQDVALRCDPISGHVSLYWYRQALGQGPEFLTYFNYEAQQDKSGLPNDRFSAERPEGSISTLTIQRTEQRDSAMYRCASARRAGGTEKLFFGSGTQLSVL.

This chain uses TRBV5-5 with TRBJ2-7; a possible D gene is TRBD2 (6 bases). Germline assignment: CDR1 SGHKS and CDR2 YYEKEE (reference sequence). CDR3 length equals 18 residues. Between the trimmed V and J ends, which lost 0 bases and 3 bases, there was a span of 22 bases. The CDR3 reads CASSLARRDLPIFYEQYF. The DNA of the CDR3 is TGTGCCAGCAGCTTGGCGAGGAGGGACCTTCCTATATTCTACGAGCAGTACTTC. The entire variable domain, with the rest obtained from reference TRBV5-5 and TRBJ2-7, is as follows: DAGVTQSPTHLIKTRGQQVTLRCSPISGHKSVSWYQQVLGQGPQFIFQYYEKEERGRGNFPDRFSARQFPNYSSELNVNALLLGDSALYLCASSLARRDLPIFYEQYFGPGTRLTVT.

DNA of the CDR3: TGTGCCAGCATAGACCGGGACACCGATCCCTACGAGCAGTACTTC. Encoded protein: CASIDRDTDPYEQYF. V and J are TRBV27 and TRBJ2-7, with D possibly matching TRBD1 (6 bases). In germline, CDR1 is MNHEY, CDR2 SMNVEV (reference sequence). The CDR3 sequence is 15 residues long. The V and J ends lost 7 bases and 2 bases respectively, with 18 bases between them.

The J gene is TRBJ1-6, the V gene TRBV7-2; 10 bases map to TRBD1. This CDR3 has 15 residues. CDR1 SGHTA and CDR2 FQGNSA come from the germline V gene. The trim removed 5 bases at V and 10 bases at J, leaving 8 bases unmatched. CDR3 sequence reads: CASSGGTGVRSPLHF. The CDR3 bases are TGTGCCAGCAGCGGTGGGACAGGGGTTCGGTCACCCCTCCACTTT.

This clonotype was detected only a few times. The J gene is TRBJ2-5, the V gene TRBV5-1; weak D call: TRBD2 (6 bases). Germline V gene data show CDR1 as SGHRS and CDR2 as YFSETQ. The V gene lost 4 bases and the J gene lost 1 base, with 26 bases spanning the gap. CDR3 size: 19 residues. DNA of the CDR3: TGCGCCAGCAGCCCTAGGACGGATACTAGGGCGGGGTTCCAAGAGACCCAGTACTTC. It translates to CASSPRTDTRAGFQETQYF.

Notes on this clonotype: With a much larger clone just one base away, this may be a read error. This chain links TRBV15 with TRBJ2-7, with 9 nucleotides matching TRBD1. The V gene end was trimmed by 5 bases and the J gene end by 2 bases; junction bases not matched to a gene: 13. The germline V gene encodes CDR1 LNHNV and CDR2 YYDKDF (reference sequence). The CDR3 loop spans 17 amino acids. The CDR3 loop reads CATSANYGTGLPYEQYF. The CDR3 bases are TGTGCCACCAGCGCCAACTACGGGACAGGGTTACCCTACGAGCAGTACTTC. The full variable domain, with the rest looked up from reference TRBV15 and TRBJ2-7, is DAMVIQNPRYQVTQFGKPVTLSCSQTLNHNVMYWYQQKSSQAPKLLFHYYDKDFNNEADTPDNFQSRRPNTSFCFLDIRSPGLGDTAMYLCATSANYGTGLPYEQYFGPGTRLTVT.

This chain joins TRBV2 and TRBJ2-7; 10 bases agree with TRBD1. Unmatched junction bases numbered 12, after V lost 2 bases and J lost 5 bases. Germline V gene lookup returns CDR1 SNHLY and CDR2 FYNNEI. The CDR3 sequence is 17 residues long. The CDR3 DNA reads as TGTGCCAGCAGTGAAAGCCTCGACGGGACAGGGGACAACGAGCAGTACTTC. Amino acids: CASSESLDGTGDNEQYF.

In DNA, the CDR3 is TGTGCCTGGAGTAGCGACAGGTACACCGGGGAGCTGTTTTTT. This encodes CAWSSDRYTGELFF. The rearrangement links TRBV30 to TRBJ2-2; maybe TRBD1 (6 bases). Trimming removed 2 bases at V and 3 bases at J, with 10 bases between. Germline CDR1 and CDR2: GTSNPN and SVGIG (reference sequence). The CDR3 contains 14 residues.

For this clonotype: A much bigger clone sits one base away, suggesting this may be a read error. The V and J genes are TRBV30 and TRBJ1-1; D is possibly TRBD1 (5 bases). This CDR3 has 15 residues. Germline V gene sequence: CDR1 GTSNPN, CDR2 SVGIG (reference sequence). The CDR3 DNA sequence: TGTGCCTGGAACAAAGGCGGGGGATCGAACACTGAAGTTTTCTTT. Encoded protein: CAWNKGGGSNTEVFF.

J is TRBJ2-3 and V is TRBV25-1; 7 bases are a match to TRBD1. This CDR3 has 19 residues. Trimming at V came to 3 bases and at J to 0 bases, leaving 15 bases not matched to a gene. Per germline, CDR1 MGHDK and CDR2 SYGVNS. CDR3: CASSDSFDRDRASTDTQYF. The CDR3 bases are TGTGCCAGCAGTGACTCCTTCGACAGGGATCGAGCTAGCACAGATACGCAGTATTTT.

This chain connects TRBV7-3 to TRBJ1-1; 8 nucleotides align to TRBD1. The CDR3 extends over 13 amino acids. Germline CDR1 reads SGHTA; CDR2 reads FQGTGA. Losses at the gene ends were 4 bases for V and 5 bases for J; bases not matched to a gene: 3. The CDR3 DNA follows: TGTGCCAGCAGCTGGGACAGGTCTACTGAAGCTTTCTTT. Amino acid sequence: CASSWDRSTEAFF.

CDR3 sequence reads: CASSRGTGNSPLHF. The CDR3 bases are TGTGCCAGCAGCCGCGGGACAGGGAATTCACCCCTCCACTTT. The chain joins TRBV14 to TRBJ1-6; 9 nucleotides align to TRBD1. CDR1 and CDR2 (germline): SGHDN, FVKESK. J was trimmed by 7 bases and V by 4 bases; bases with no gene match: 2. CDR3 length equals 14 residues.

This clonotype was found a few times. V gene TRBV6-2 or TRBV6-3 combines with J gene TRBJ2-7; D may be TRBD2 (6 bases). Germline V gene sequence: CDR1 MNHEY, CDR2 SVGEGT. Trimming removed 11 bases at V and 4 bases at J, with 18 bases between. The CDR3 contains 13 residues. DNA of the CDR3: TGTGCCGCGGGGATGGGTGTCTGGTACGAGCAGTACTTC. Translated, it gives CAAGMGVWYEQYF.

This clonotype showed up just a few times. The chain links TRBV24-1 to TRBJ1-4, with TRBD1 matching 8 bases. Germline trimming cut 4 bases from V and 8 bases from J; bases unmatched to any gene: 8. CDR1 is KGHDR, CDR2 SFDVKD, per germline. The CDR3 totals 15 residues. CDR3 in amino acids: CATSETGTGREKLFF. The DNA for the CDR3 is TGTGCCACCAGTGAAACCGGGACAGGAAGGGAAAAACTGTTTTTT.

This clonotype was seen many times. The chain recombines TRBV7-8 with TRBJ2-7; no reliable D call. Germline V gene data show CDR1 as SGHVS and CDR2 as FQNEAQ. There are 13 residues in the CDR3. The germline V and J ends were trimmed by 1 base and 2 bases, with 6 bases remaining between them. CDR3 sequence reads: CASSLGLAYEQYF. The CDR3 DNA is TGTGCCAGCAGCTTAGGGCTAGCCTACGAGCAGTACTTC.

CDR3 nucleotide sequence: TGTGCCAGCAGTCTATCGACAGAGAAACTAAGCTCCTATAATTCACCCCTCCACTTT. Amino acid sequence: CASSLSTEKLSSYNSPLHF. The gene calls are TRBV12-3 or TRBV12-4 and TRBJ1-6; TRBD1 is a possible D gene (5 bases). The CDR3 consists of 19 residues. With 5 bases removed from V and 0 bases from J, the gap between germline ends came to 20 bases.

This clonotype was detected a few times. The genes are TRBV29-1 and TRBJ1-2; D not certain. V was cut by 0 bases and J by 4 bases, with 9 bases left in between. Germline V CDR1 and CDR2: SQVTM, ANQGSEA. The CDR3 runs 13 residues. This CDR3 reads CSVEDTSSYGYTF. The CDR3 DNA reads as TGCAGCGTTGAAGATACGTCCAGCTATGGCTACACCTTC.

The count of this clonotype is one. The CDR3 nucleotides read TGTGCCAGCAGTTCCTGGGGGGGAGGCACCGGGGAGCTGTTTTTT. It translates to CASSSWGGGTGELFF. The rearrangement links TRBV12-3 or TRBV12-4 to TRBJ2-2, with TRBD2 identical over 7 bases. Trimming cost V 4 bases and J 4 bases; bases outside gene matches: 6. The CDR3 runs to 15 residues.

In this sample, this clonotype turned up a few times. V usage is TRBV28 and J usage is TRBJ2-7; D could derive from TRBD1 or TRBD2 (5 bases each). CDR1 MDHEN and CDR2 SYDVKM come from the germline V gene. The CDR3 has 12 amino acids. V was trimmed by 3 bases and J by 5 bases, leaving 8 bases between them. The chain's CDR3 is CASSLGTHEQYF. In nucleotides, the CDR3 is TGTGCCAGCAGTTTGGGGACCCACGAGCAGTACTTC.

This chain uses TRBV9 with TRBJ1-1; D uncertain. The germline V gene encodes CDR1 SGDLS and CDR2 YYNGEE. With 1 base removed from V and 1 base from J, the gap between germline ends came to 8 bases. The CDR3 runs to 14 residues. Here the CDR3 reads CASSVRTENTEAFF. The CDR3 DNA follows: TGTGCCAGCAGCGTAAGAACAGAGAACACTGAAGCTTTCTTT. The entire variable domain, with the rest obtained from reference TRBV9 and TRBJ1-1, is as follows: DSGVTQTPKHLITATGQRVTLRCSPRSGDLSVYWYQQSLDQGLQFLIQYYNGEERAKGNILERFSAQQFPDLHSELNLSSLELGDSALYFCASSVRTENTEAFFGQGTRLTVV.

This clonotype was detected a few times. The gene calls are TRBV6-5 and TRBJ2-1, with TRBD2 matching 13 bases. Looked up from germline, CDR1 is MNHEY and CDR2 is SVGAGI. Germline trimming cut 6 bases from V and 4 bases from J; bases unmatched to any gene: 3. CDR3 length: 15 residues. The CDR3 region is CASSLTSGGYNEQFF. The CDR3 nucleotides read TGTGCCAGCAGCTTGACTAGCGGGGGGTACAATGAGCAGTTCTTC.

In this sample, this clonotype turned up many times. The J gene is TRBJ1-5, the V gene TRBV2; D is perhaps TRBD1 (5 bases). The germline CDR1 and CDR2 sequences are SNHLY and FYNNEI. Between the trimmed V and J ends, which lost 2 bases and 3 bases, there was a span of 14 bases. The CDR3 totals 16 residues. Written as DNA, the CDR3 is TGTGCCAGCAGTGAATGGGGAGGGGACTACAATCAGCCCCAGCATTTT. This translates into CASSEWGGDYNQPQHF.

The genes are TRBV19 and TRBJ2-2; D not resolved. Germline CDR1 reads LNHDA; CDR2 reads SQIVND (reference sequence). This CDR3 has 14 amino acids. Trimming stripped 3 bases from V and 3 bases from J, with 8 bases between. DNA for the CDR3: TGTGCCAGTAGTATTCTGGGGTACACCGGGGAGCTGTTTTTT. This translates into CASSILGYTGELFF.

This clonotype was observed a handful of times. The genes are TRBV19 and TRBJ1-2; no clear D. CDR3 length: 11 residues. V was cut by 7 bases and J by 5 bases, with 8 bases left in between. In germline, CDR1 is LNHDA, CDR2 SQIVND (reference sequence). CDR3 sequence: CASMGAYGYTF. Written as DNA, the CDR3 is TGTGCCAGTATGGGAGCTTATGGCTACACCTTC.

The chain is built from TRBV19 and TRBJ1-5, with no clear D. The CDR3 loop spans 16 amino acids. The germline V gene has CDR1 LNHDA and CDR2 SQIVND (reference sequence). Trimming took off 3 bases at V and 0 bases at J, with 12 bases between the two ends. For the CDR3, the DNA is TGTGCCAGTAGTATTAGGCCGGAGGATAGCAATCAGCCCCAGCATTTT. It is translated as CASSIRPEDSNQPQHF.

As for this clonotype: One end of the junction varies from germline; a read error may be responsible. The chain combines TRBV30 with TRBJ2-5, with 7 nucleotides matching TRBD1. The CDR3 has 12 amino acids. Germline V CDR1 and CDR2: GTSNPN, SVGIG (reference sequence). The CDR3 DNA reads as TGTGCCTGGAGCGATACAGGGGAAACCCAATACTTC. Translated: CAWSDTGETQYF.